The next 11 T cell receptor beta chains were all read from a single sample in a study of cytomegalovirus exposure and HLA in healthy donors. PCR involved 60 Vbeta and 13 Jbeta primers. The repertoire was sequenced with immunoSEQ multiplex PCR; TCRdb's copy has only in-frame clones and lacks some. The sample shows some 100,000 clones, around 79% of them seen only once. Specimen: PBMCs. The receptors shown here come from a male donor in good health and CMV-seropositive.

CDR3 in DNA: TGTGCCTGGACCCGACTAGTAGGCCCCTACGAGCAGTACTTC. Encoded protein: CAWTRLVGPYEQYF. This rearrangement joins TRBV30 to TRBJ2-7, with D possibly TRBD2 on 6 matching bases. V lost 4 bases and J 2 bases, leaving 15 bases between the germline ends. Germline CDR1 GTSNPN, CDR2 SVGIG (reference sequence). This CDR3 is built from 14 residues.

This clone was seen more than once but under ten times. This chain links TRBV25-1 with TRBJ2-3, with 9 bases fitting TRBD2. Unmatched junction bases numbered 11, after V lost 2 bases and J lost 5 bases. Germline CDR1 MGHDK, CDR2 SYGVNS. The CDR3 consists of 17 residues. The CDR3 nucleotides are TGTGCCAGCAGTGAAATAGAAGCGGGGGGCGAGATAGATACGCAGTATTTT. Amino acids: CASSEIEAGGEIDTQYF.

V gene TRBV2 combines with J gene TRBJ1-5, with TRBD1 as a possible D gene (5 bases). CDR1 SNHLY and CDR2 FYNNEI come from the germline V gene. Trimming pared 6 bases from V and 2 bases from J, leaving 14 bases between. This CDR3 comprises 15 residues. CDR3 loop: CASSLFRAGNQPQHF. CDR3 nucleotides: TGTGCCAGCAGCCTTTTCAGGGCGGGCAATCAGCCCCAGCATTTT.

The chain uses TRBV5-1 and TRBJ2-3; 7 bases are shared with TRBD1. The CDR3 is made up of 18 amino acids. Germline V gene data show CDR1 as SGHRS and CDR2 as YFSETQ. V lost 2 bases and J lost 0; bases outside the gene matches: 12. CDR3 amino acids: CASSFRTGSRASTDTQYF. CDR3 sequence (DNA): TGCGCCAGCAGCTTCCGGACAGGATCAAGGGCTAGCACAGATACGCAGTATTTT.

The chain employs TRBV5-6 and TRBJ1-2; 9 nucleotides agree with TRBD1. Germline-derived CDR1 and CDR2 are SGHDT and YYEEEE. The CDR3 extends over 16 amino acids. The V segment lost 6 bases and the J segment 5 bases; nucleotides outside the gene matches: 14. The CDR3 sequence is CASMEGPGQGSYGYTF. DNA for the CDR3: TGTGCCAGCATGGAAGGGCCCGGACAGGGGTCATATGGCTACACCTTC.

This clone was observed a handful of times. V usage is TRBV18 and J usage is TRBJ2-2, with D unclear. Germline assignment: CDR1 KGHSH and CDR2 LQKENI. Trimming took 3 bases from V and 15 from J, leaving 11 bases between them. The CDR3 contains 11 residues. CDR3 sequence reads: CASSPGDSVFF. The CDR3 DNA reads TGTGCCAGCTCACCCGGCGACTCAGTGTTTTTT.

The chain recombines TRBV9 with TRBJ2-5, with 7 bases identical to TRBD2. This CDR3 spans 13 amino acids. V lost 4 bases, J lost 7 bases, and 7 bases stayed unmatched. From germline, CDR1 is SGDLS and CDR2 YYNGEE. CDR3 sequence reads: CASSPPGGGTQYF. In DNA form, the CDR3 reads TGTGCCAGCAGCCCACCTGGGGGGGGGACCCAGTACTTC.

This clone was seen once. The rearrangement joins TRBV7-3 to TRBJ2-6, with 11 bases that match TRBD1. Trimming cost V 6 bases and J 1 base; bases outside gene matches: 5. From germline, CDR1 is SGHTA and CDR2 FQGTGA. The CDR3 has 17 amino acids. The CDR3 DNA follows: TGTGCCAGCAGAACCGGGACAGGGGGGTCTGGGGCCAACGTCCTGACTTTC. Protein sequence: CASRTGTGGSGANVLTF.

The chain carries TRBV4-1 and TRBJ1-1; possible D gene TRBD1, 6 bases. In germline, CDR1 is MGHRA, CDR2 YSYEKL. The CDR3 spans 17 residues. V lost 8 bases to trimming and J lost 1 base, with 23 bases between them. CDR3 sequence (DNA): TGCGCCAGCCAAGCTGGGGGGGGCGCGCAATGGAACACTGAAGCTTTCTTT. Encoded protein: CASQAGGGAQWNTEAFF.

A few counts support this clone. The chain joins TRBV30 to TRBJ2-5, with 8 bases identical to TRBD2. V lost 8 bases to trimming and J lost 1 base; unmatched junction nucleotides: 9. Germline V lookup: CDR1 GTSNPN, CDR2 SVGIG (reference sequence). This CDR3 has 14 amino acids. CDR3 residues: CARGAGGTQETQYF. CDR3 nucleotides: TGTGCCCGGGGGGCGGGGGGCACCCAAGAGACCCAGTACTTC.

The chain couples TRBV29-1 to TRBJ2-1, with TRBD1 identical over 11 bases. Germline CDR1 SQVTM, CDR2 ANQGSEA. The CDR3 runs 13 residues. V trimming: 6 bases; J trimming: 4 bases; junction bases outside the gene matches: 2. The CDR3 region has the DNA TGCAGCGTGGGACAGGGGGTTTACAATGAGCAGTTCTTC. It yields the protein CSVGQGVYNEQFF.